The T cell receptor beta chain described here comes from a study of blood T cells in healthy people across ages. Background on the study: Template switching picked up about one barcoded beta molecule for each two T cells. The study's findings and limits: Expanded clonotype changes were possibly confounded by unknown donor CMV status.

The sample holds many counts of this clonotype. The antigen is unknown. Each sample yielded at least 6 micrograms of PBMC total RNA. The CDR3 contains 14 residues. From germline, CDR1 is SQVTM and CDR2 ANQGSEA. V was clipped by 7 bases and J by 3 bases; unmatched bases: 10. The authors ran a second PCR of roughly 6 to 12 cycles using a sample-barcoded 5' primer and a J-beta primer mix. MiXCR, run by TCRdb on the 5' RACE reads, gives a single entry per CDR3 protein. The table shows approximately 1,000,000 distinct CDR3 sequences, with 35% to 50% occurring only once. Sequencing was done on a sample of blood. The chain combines TRBV29-1 with TRBJ2-3; 7 bases map to TRBD1. The sequence derives from a woman between 55 and 75 years old in good health. In DNA, the CDR3 is TGCAGCGCCAGAAGGTCAGGGGGAACAGATACGCAGTATTTT. This gives the protein CSARRSGGTDTQYF.